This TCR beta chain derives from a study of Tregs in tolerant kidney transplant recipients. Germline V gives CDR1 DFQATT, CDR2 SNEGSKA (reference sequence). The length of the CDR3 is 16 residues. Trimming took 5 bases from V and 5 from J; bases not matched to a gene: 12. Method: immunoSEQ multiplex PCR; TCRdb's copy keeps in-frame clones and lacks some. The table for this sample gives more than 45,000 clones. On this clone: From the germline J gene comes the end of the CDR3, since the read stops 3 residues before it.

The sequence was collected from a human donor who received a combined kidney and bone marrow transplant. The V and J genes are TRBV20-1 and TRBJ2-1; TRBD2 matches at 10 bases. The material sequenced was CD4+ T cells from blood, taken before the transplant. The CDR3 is CSAPAPSGSPHNEQFF. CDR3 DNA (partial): TGCAGTGCTCCTGCTCCTAGCGGGAGTCCCCACAATGAG.